This TCR beta chain was sequenced for a study of cytomegalovirus exposure and HLA in healthy donors. Study results and limitations: Immune exposure information comprised only CMV serostatus.

Primers included in the PCR were 60 Vbeta and 13 Jbeta primers. Assay used: immunoSEQ multiplex PCR; TCRdb lists only in-frame clones, some missing. Here the sample spans about 170,000 clones, approximately 80% being singletons. Remarks on this clone: The antigen remains unidentified.

This sequence was found in a male donor in good health and CMV-seronegative. Sequenced material: PBMCs.

For the CDR3, the DNA is TGTGCCAGCAGTGAATCTTGGGCGAACCCCTATGGCTACACCTTC. This gives the protein CASSESWANPYGYTF. V usage is TRBV6-1 and J usage is TRBJ1-2; D gene uncertain. Trimming removed 2 bases at V and 4 bases at J, with 14 bases between. CDR1 and CDR2 from the germline V gene are MNHNS and SASEGT. The CDR3 is made up of 15 amino acids.